The T cell receptor beta chain described here comes from a study of T cells in tuberculosis. The time point was: new active TB diagnosis, blood taken before or within 7 days of starting treatment. Measured with immunoSEQ multiplex PCR; TCRdb has only the in-frame clones, and not every one. The sample consists of approximately 46,000 clones, more than 90% of them appearing once. V was clipped by 7 bases and J by 1 base, with 19 bases between them. The CDR3 is 16 residues long. The germline gives CDR1 LNHNV, CDR2 YYDKDF (reference sequence). This chain connects TRBV15 to TRBJ1-1, with D perhaps TRBD1 (5 bases). This sample comprised PBMCs, obtained at tuberculosis diagnosis. This receptor was identified in an adult with tuberculosis. The CDR3 bases are TGTGCCACCACCTCAGGGCGGGCCGGGAGGAACACTGAAGCTTTCTTT. It encodes CATTSGRAGRNTEAFF.